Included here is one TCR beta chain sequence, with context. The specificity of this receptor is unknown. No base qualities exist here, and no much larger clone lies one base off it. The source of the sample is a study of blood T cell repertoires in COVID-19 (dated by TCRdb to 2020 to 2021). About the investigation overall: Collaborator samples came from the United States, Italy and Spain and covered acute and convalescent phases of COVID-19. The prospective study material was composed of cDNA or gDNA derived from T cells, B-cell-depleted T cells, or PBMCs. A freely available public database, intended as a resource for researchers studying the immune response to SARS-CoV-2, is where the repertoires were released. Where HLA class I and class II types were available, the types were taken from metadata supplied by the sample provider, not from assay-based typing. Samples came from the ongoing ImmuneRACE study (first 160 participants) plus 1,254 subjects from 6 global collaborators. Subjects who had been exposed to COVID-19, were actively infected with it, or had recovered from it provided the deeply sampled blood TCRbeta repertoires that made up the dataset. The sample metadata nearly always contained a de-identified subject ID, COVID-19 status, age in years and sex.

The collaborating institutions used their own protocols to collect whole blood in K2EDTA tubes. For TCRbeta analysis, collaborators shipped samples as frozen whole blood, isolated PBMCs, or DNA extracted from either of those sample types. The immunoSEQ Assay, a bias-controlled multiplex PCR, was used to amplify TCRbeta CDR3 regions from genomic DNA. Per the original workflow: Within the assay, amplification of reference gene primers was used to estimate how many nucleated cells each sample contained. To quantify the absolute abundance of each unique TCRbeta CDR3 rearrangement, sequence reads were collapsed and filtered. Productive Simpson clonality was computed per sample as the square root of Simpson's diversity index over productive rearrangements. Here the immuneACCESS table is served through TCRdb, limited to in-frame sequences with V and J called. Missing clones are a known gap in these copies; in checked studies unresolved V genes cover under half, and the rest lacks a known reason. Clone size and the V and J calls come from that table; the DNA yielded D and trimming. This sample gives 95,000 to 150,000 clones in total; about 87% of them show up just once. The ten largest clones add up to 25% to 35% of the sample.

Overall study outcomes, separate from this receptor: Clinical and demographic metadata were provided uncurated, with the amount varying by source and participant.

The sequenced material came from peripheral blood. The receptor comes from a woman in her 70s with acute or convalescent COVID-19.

The CDR3: CATSGTGESYGYTF. The DNA is TGTGCCACCAGTGGGACAGGGGAATCCTATGGCTACACCTTC. In this chain, TRBV24-1 is recombined with TRBJ1-2, and 9 bases in between align with TRBD1. Including cysteine and phenylalanine, the CDR3 has 14 amino acids. Here the CDR3 DNA is all that survives: 42 bases in frame from base 1. CDR1 KGHDR and CDR2 SFDVKD are derived from the germline V gene. V is trimmed back by 5 bases and J by 4 bases, and the junction contains 4 bases that no gene match accounts for.